The sequence of this T cell receptor (beta chain) was determined in a study of control samples from healthy donors and cancer patients. Produced via immunoSEQ multiplex PCR; TCRdb's table is partial and in-frame only. The table shows 95,000 to 100,000 clones, with 85% to 90% occurring only once. The ends lost 0 bases at V and 4 bases at J; junction bases unmatched: 4. The CDR3 is 17 residues long. Germline CDR1 reads SGDLS; CDR2 reads YYNGEE. The clonotype comes from a man younger than 40 in good health. The sample consisted of blood. The chain joins TRBV9 to TRBJ2-2, with 12 positions matching TRBD2. The CDR3 region has the DNA TGTGCCAGCAGCGTAGACCGACTAGCGGGAGTCACCGGGGAGCTGTTTTTT. Translated: CASSVDRLAGVTGELFF.